This passage covers 6 T cell receptor beta chains from one sample sequenced in a study of technical replicates of blood from several donors (dated 2017 in TCRdb). Libraries were constructed by the immunoSEQ multiplex PCR assay. What TCRdb holds here is the immuneACCESS table cut down to in-frame rearrangements. Part of the clones is not present; checked against another copy, under half of the missing clones reflect an unresolved V gene, and the others are unexplained. A total of 45,000 to 60,000 clones appear in this sample, about 82% of them only once. In total, the top ten clones hold over 5% of the sample. Sequencing was performed on PBMCs. The receptors here all came from a human donor in good health. Some clones in this sample may be carry-over from other donors' samples.

This clone was counted once. This rearrangement joins TRBV13 to TRBJ2-2, with 7 bases identical to TRBD1. The V segment lost 6 bases and the J segment 0 bases; nucleotides outside the gene matches: 10. The germline CDR1 and CDR2 sequences are PRHDT and FYEKMQ (reference sequence). CDR3 length: 17 residues. The CDR3 spells CASRRRYRGANTGELFF. DNA for the CDR3: TGTGCCAGCAGGAGACGATACAGGGGAGCGAACACCGGGGAGCTGTTTTTT.

This clone was counted a single time. The rearrangement joins TRBV29-1 to TRBJ2-3; 7 bases are a match to TRBD2. This CDR3 has 18 amino acids. Germline V gene sequence: CDR1 SQVTM, CDR2 ANQGSEA. The junction had 16 bases not matched to a gene; V was cut back by 0 bases and J by 4 bases. The DNA of the CDR3 is TGCAGCGTTGAAGATCTGTGGGCGGGAGAAGGCCGCCCAGATACGCAGTATTTT. Translated, it gives CSVEDLWAGEGRPDTQYF.

The J gene is TRBJ1-4, the V gene TRBV30, with 8 bases lining up with TRBD1. The germline V gene encodes CDR1 GTSNPN and CDR2 SVGIG (reference sequence). J gave up 11 bases and V 3 bases, and 5 bases lay outside the gene matches. CDR3 size: 12 residues. This CDR3 is CAWSEGTGKLFF. In nucleotides, the CDR3 is TGTGCCTGGAGCGAAGGGACAGGTAAACTGTTTTTT.

In this sample, this clone turned up a few times. The J gene is TRBJ1-1, the V gene TRBV6-5; D not certain. CDR1 is MNHEY and CDR2 is SVGAGI in the germline V gene. There are 13 residues in the CDR3. Trimming removed 5 bases at V and 5 bases at J, with 12 bases between. This chain's CDR3 is CASSRPGGTEAFF. The CDR3 nucleotides are TGTGCCAGCAGTCGACCAGGAGGGACTGAAGCTTTCTTT.

In its sample, this clone was seen a few times. The chain couples TRBV10-3 to TRBJ1-5; D unresolved. This CDR3 comprises 15 residues. CDR1 is ENHRY, CDR2 SYGVKD, per germline. Between the trimmed V and J ends, which lost 3 bases and 7 bases, there was a span of 16 bases. The CDR3: CAISDVVAGNQPQHF. The CDR3 DNA follows: TGTGCCATCAGTGATGTGGTGGCGGGGAACCAGCCCCAGCATTTT.

V is TRBV2 and J is TRBJ2-7; TRBD1 matches at 9 bases. The CDR3 has 15 amino acids. Germline V CDR1 and CDR2: SNHLY, FYNNEI. Unmatched junction bases numbered 8, after V lost 7 bases and J lost 1 base. CDR3 residues: CASTRTGDGSYEQYF. The DNA for the CDR3 is TGTGCCAGCACCAGGACAGGGGATGGTTCCTACGAGCAGTACTTC.